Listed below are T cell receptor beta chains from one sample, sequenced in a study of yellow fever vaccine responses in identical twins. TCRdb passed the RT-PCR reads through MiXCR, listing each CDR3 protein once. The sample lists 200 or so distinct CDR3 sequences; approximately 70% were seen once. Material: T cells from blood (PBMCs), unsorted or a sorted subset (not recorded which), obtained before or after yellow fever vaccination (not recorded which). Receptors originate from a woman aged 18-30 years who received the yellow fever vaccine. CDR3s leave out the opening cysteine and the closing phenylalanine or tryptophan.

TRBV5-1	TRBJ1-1	ASSLNRQSAAF
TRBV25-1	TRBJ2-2	ASSENTGELF
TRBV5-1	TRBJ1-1	ASSGDRAEAF
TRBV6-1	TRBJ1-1	ASSPHGTGGFEAF
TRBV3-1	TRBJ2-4	ASSQRVAKNIQY
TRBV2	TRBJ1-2	ASRGTRVSNYGYT
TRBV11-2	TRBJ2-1	ASSFSPGLAGDNEQF
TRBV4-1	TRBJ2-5	ASSQPSQEETQY
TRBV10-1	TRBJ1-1	ASSEGFDSTEAF
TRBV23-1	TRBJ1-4	ASSQSTRDRVHEKLF
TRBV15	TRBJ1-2	ATSRQDSNYGYT
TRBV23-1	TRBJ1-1	ASRFPGQGFENTEAF
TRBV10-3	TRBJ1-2	AIRGERTGVSYGYT